This entry lists 27 T cell receptor beta chains sequenced from one sample in a study of blood T cell repertoires in COVID-19. The method was immunoSEQ multiplex PCR; TCRdb's version includes in-frame clones alone and lacks a portion of them. The repertoire holds about 430,000 clones, with around nine tenths as singletons. Sequenced: PBMCs or T cells enriched from blood (not recorded which). All receptors come from a young woman who had been exposed to COVID-19.

The rearrangement uses TRBV9 and TRBJ2-2; a possible D gene is TRBD2 (6 bases). The CDR3 covers 14 residues. Trimming left V 5 bases short and J 3 bases short, with 11 bases between. Germline V gene lookup returns CDR1 SGDLS and CDR2 YYNGEE. The CDR3 is CASRQASDTGELFF. DNA for the CDR3: TGTGCCAGCAGACAGGCTAGCGACACCGGGGAGCTGTTTTTT.

Written as DNA, the CDR3 is TGTGCCAGCAGCTTAGTTGGACAGGGTACAGATACGCAGTATTTT. Protein sequence: CASSLVGQGTDTQYF. The V gene is TRBV5-6, the J gene TRBJ2-3; TRBD1 aligns across 8 bases. Per the germline V gene, CDR1 is SGHDT and CDR2 is YYEEEE. The CDR3 has 15 residues. Trimming removed 2 bases from V and 3 bases from J; junction bases left unmatched: 5.

The chain combines TRBV5-1 with TRBJ1-2; tentatively, D is TRBD1 (6 bases). The CDR3 extends over 14 amino acids. Trimming pared 6 bases from V and 8 bases from J, leaving 20 bases between. Germline V gene data show CDR1 as SGHRS and CDR2 as YFSETQ. Written as DNA, the CDR3 is TGCGCCAGCAATCGTAACCGGGCAGGGGACGGCTACACCTTC. This translates into CASNRNRAGDGYTF.

The genes are TRBV20-1 and TRBJ1-6; 9 nucleotides agree with TRBD1. This CDR3 spans 14 amino acids. Per germline, CDR1 DFQATT and CDR2 SNEGSKA (reference sequence). J was trimmed by 10 bases and V by 3 bases; bases with no gene match: 7. The CDR3: CSASWDRERSPLHF. CDR3 coding DNA: TGCAGTGCTAGTTGGGACAGGGAAAGGTCACCCCTCCACTTT.

This chain connects TRBV5-6 to TRBJ1-1; 12 bases are a match to TRBD1. J lost 1 base, V lost 1 base, and 11 bases had no gene match. Germline V gene sequence: CDR1 SGHDT, CDR2 YYEEEE. The length of the CDR3 is 19 residues. The CDR3 nucleotides read TGTGCCAGCAGCTTGCGCGGCTCCGGGACAGGGGGCCCGAACACTGAAGCTTTCTTT. This translates into CASSLRGSGTGGPNTEAFF.

The DNA of the CDR3 is TGTGCCAGCCGACCGGGACAGGGGATCACTGAAGCTTTCTTT. Translating gives CASRPGQGITEAFF. The chain uses TRBV6-5 and TRBJ1-1; 10 bases match TRBD1. The CDR3 is 14 amino acids. Germline V CDR1 and CDR2: MNHEY, SVGAGI. Losses at the gene ends were 8 bases for V and 4 bases for J; bases not matched to a gene: 7.

The chain joins TRBV7-2 to TRBJ1-6; D gene ambiguous. The CDR3 has 14 amino acids. Per the germline V gene, CDR1 is SGHTA and CDR2 is FQGNSA. Trimming cost V 3 bases and J 6 bases, with 9 bases left between them. Here the CDR3 DNA reads TGTGCCAGCAGCTTTCAACAGTTTAATTCACCCCTCCACTTT. It yields the protein CASSFQQFNSPLHF.

This clone was counted once. The rearrangement links TRBV12-3 or TRBV12-4 to TRBJ1-2; maybe TRBD1 (6 bases). CDR3 length: 13 residues. V was clipped by 6 bases and J by 4 bases, with 12 bases between them. The CDR3 region is CASRQGRGYGYTF. The CDR3, as DNA: TGTGCCAGCAGACAGGGCCGGGGCTATGGCTACACCTTC.

This rearrangement joins TRBV19 to TRBJ2-5, with TRBD1 identical over 9 bases. The V and J ends lost 6 bases and 3 bases, in that order; junction bases with no gene match: 5. Germline V gene data show CDR1 as LNHDA and CDR2 as SQIVND (reference sequence). The CDR3 is 14 amino acids. The CDR3 reads CASRRTGDEETQYF. The DNA for the CDR3 is TGTGCCAGTAGAAGGACAGGGGATGAAGAGACCCAGTACTTC.

V is TRBV27 and J is TRBJ1-5; the D gene is possibly TRBD1 (6 bases). The CDR3 covers 15 residues. The V end lost 0 bases, the J end lost 7 bases, and 13 bases lay between the germline ends. Germline V gene data show CDR1 as MNHEY and CDR2 as SMNVEV (reference sequence). The CDR3 nucleotides are TGTGCCAGCAGTTTATCGAGTGGGGGCTTACAGCCCCAGCATTTT. As protein: CASSLSSGGLQPQHF.

V is TRBV5-1 and J is TRBJ1-1; TRBD1 agrees at 7 bases. Germline trimming cut 0 bases from V and 5 bases from J; bases unmatched to any gene: 4. Germline-derived CDR1 and CDR2 are SGHRS and YFSETQ. The CDR3 has 14 residues. The CDR3 coding sequence is TGCGCCAGCAGCTTGGCCCAGGGGGGAACTGAAGCTTTCTTT. Translated: CASSLAQGGTEAFF.

This clone occurred a few times. The chain combines TRBV27 with TRBJ1-1; 8 nucleotides align to TRBD1. Germline V gene sequence: CDR1 MNHEY, CDR2 SMNVEV (reference sequence). The V segment lost 7 bases and the J segment 4 bases; nucleotides outside the gene matches: 8. The CDR3 is made up of 14 amino acids. The CDR3 nucleotides are TGTGCCAGCAATTGGCAGGGGGCAGGCACTGAAGCTTTCTTT. This translates into CASNWQGAGTEAFF.

About this clone: One end of the junction does not line up with germline, which may come from a read error. V usage is TRBV5-5 and J usage is TRBJ2-7, with D unresolved. This CDR3 is built from 13 residues. Per germline, CDR1 SGHKS and CDR2 YYEKEE (reference sequence). The CDR3 here is CASSLGLVGADAF. The CDR3 nucleotides are TGTGCCAGCAGCCTAGGATTAGTGGGTGCTGACGCCTTC.

Comment on this clone: This sample also contains other DNA sequences that code for the same CDR3. The CDR3 DNA is TGTGCCAGTAGTATCAGGGAGACCCAGTACTTC. As protein: CASSIRETQYF. This sequence joins TRBV19 and TRBJ2-5; D is undetermined. The CDR3 consists of 11 residues. Trimming removed 3 bases at V and 5 bases at J, with 4 bases between. Germline V gene data show CDR1 as LNHDA and CDR2 as SQIVND (reference sequence).

The V and J genes are TRBV7-2 and TRBJ1-6; 7 nucleotides agree with TRBD1. Germline trimming cut 1 base from V and 5 bases from J; bases unmatched to any gene: 2. This CDR3 comprises 15 residues. Germline loops: CDR1 SGHTA, CDR2 FQGNSA. In DNA form, the CDR3 reads TGTGCCAGCAGCTTAGAGGGACAGAATAATTCACCCCTCCACTTT. It specifies CASSLEGQNNSPLHF.

The chain recombines TRBV19 with TRBJ1-5, with D unresolved. The CDR3 runs to 16 residues. Germline CDR1 LNHDA, CDR2 SQIVND (reference sequence). Trimming left V 5 bases short and J 0 bases short, with 14 bases between. CDR3 loop: CASSPQTFYSNQPQHF. CDR3 nucleotides: TGTGCCAGTAGTCCTCAGACATTTTATAGCAATCAGCCCCAGCATTTT.

The genes are TRBV18 and TRBJ2-3; TRBD2 matches 8 bases. The germline V gene has CDR1 KGHSH and CDR2 LQKENI. Germline trimming cut 3 bases from V and 2 bases from J; bases unmatched to any gene: 4. CDR3 length equals 15 residues. The CDR3 bases are TGTGCCAGCTCACCGGGGCGGGGGGCCACAGATACGCAGTATTTT. This encodes CASSPGRGATDTQYF.

The chain joins TRBV6-5 to TRBJ2-1, with D perhaps TRBD1 (6 bases). The V gene's germline CDR1 is MNHEY and CDR2 SVGAGI. There are 16 residues in the CDR3. Trimming shortened V by 0 bases and J by 3 bases, and 12 bases separated the two germline ends. CDR3: CASSYSTWTDYNEQFF. The CDR3 nucleotides are TGTGCCAGCAGTTACTCGACTTGGACAGACTACAATGAGCAGTTCTTC.

The chain recombines TRBV3-1 (or the pseudogene TRBV3-2) with TRBJ1-2; 10 nucleotides agree with TRBD1. The CDR3 loop spans 16 amino acids. V lost 1 base and J lost 2; bases outside the gene matches: 4. Germline assignment: CDR1 LGHDT and CDR2 YNNKEL (reference sequence). The CDR3 sequence is CASSQGRQGANYGYTF. CDR3 coding DNA: TGTGCCAGCAGCCAAGGCCGACAGGGGGCAAACTATGGCTACACCTTC.

The rearrangement uses TRBV5-1 and TRBJ2-3; D is unresolved. Deletions cut 1 base from V and 4 bases from J, with 13 bases between. The CDR3 extends over 15 amino acids. Per germline, CDR1 SGHRS and CDR2 YFSETQ. CDR3 nucleotide sequence: TGCGCCAGCAGCTTGTCTTTCGCAGATTCAGATACGCAGTATTTT. Translating gives CASSLSFADSDTQYF.

This clone was recorded once. The V and J genes are TRBV5-1 and TRBJ1-4; D not resolved. The CDR3 length is 15 residues. V shed 0 bases and J shed 5 bases, with 11 bases lying between them. Germline values: CDR1 SGHRS, CDR2 YFSETQ. The CDR3 region has the DNA TGCGCCAGCAGCTTGGCTCCCGGGGTAAATGAAAAACTGTTTTTT. It encodes CASSLAPGVNEKLFF.

The V call is TRBV7-2, the J call TRBJ1-3; tentatively, D is TRBD1 (5 bases). There are 16 residues in the CDR3. Trimming left V 0 bases short and J 4 bases short, with 13 bases between. Germline V gene sequence: CDR1 SGHTA, CDR2 FQGNSA. As DNA, the CDR3 is TGTGCCAGCAGCTTAGCTGGCAGGAGGGACGGAAACACCATATATTTT. Translated: CASSLAGRRDGNTIYF.

This sequence joins TRBV7-9 and TRBJ2-1; 10 bases match TRBD1. Germline assignment: CDR1 SEHNR and CDR2 FQNEAQ (reference sequence). J lost 5 bases, V lost 4 bases, and 8 bases had no gene match. This CDR3 has 16 amino acids. For the CDR3, the DNA is TGTGCCAGCAGCTCGACAGGGGGCCCCCTTAACAATGAGCAGTTCTTC. Amino acids: CASSSTGGPLNNEQFF. Full variable domain (missing parts from reference TRBV7-9 and TRBJ2-1): DTGVSQNPRHKITKRGQNVTFRCDPISEHNRLYWYRQTLGQGPEFLTYFQNEAQLEKSRLLSDRFSAERPKGSFSTLEIQRTEQGDSAMYLCASSSTGGPLNNEQFFGPGTRLTVL.

This chain connects TRBV4-1 to TRBJ2-3, with D possibly matching TRBD1 (6 bases). The CDR3 has 17 amino acids. Germline CDR1 reads MGHRA; CDR2 reads YSYEKL. The V and J ends lost 1 base and 0 bases respectively, with 14 bases between them. This CDR3 reads CASSQGDNLRSTDTQYF. For the CDR3, the DNA is TGCGCCAGCAGCCAAGGGGACAACTTACGGAGCACAGATACGCAGTATTTT.

The chain employs TRBV4-2 and TRBJ2-3; TRBD2 agrees at 15 bases. The CDR3 has 18 residues. V trimming: 2 bases; J trimming: 4 bases; junction bases outside the gene matches: 7. Germline V CDR1 and CDR2: LGHNA, YNFKEQ. Here the CDR3 DNA reads TGTGCCAGCAGCCAAAGGACTAGCGGGGGGGCCTCGGCAGATACGCAGTATTTT. It codes for CASSQRTSGGASADTQYF.

This chain joins TRBV27 and TRBJ2-1; D unresolved. Per germline, CDR1 MNHEY and CDR2 SMNVEV (reference sequence). The V end was cut by 1 base, the J end by 4 bases, with 14 bases between. This CDR3 comprises 16 residues. This CDR3 reads CASSLLAASVYNEQFF. DNA for the CDR3: TGTGCCAGCAGTTTATTGGCCGCGAGCGTATACAATGAGCAGTTCTTC.

The chain carries TRBV25-1 and TRBJ1-5, with 7 positions matching TRBD1. Germline-derived CDR1 and CDR2 are MGHDK and SYGVNS. V lost 0 bases, J lost 4 bases, and 3 bases stayed unmatched. This CDR3 is 15 amino acids long. The DNA of the CDR3 is TGTGCCAGCAGTGAATATGGGACAGAGAATCAGCCCCAGCATTTT. This codes for CASSEYGTENQPQHF.